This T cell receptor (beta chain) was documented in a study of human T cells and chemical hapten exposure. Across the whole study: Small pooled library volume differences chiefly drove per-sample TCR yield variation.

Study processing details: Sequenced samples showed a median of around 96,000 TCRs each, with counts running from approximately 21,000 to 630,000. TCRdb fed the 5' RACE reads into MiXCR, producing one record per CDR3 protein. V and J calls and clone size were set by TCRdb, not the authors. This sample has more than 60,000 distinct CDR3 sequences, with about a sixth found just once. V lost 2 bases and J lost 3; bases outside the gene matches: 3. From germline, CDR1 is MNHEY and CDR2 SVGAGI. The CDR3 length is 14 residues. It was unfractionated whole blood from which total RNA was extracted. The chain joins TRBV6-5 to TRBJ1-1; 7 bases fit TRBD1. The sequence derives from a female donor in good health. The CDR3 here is CASSYVGGYTEAFF. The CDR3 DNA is TGTGCCAGCAGTTACGTAGGGGGCTACACTGAAGCTTTCTTT.